One sample yielded the 25 T cell receptor beta chains listed below, sequenced in a study of memory CD8 T cells in hepatitis C reinfection. Produced via immunoSEQ multiplex PCR; TCRdb's table is partial and in-frame only. This sample has fewer than 50,000 clones, with roughly 90% found just once. Time point of the sample: peak reinfection, 3 to 8 weeks after reinfection detection. No in vitro expansion preceded TCR sequencing of the sorted cells. Sequenced: naive CD8+ T cells sorted from blood. The receptors were gathered from a man aged 18-30 years with hepatitis C virus infection.

This chain joins TRBV5-1 and TRBJ2-3; D unresolved. The V gene lost 4 bases and the J gene lost 1 base, with 7 bases spanning the gap. The CDR3 covers 13 residues. Germline V gene lookup returns CDR1 SGHRS and CDR2 YFSETQ. The CDR3 here is CASSNGGTDTQYF. CDR3 DNA sequence: TGCGCCAGCAGCAACGGAGGCACAGATACGCAGTATTTT.

This CDR3 reads CASSPGTVAGELFF. CDR3 bases: TGTGCCAGCAGTCCAGGGACAGTGGCCGGGGAGCTGTTTTTT. The chain combines TRBV27 with TRBJ2-2, with TRBD1 matching 7 bases. Germline V lookup: CDR1 MNHEY, CDR2 SMNVEV (reference sequence). The CDR3 totals 14 residues. V shed 5 bases and J 6 bases; nucleotides not matched to a gene: 6.

The genes are TRBV29-1 and TRBJ1-2; the match to TRBD1 covers 9 bases. Germline CDR1 reads SQVTM; CDR2 reads ANQGSEA. The CDR3 sequence is 15 residues long. V lost 5 bases, J lost 4 bases, and 11 bases stayed unmatched. The CDR3 DNA reads TGCAGCGTTCCCCCCGACAGGGGGAGTGTCTATGGCTACACCTTC. As protein: CSVPPDRGSVYGYTF.

V and J are TRBV9 and TRBJ2-1; TRBD2 aligns across 9 bases. CDR3 length equals 16 residues. V trimming: 4 bases; J trimming: 4 bases; junction bases outside the gene matches: 9. Germline V lookup: CDR1 SGDLS, CDR2 YYNGEE. CDR3 in amino acids: CASSPPGTSKYNEQFF. The DNA for the CDR3 is TGTGCCAGCAGCCCCCCCGGGACTAGCAAATACAATGAGCAGTTCTTC.

This rearrangement joins TRBV7-8 to TRBJ2-1; D unclear. The length of the CDR3 is 11 residues. Deletions cut 1 base from V and 7 bases from J, with 2 bases between. CDR1 and CDR2 from the germline V gene are SGHVS and FQNEAQ. CDR3 loop: CASSLVNEQFF. The CDR3 nucleotides read TGTGCCAGCAGCTTAGTAAATGAGCAGTTCTTC.

The J gene is TRBJ1-1, the V gene TRBV6-6; 8 bases are shared with TRBD1. The V segment lost 6 bases and the J segment 4 bases; nucleotides outside the gene matches: 4. The CDR3 loop spans 13 amino acids. Germline-derived CDR1 and CDR2 are MNHNY and SVGAGI (reference sequence). The CDR3 region is CASRTGGGTEAFF. The CDR3 region has the DNA TGTGCCAGCAGAACAGGGGGAGGCACTGAAGCTTTCTTT.

This clone was seen only once. The gene calls are TRBV7-9 and TRBJ2-1, with TRBD1 identical over 10 bases. The CDR3 totals 15 residues. Germline V CDR1 and CDR2: SEHNR, FQNEAQ (reference sequence). V lost 7 bases and J lost 5; bases outside the gene matches: 8. The CDR3, as DNA: TGTGCCAGCACCCAATTCGGGACAGGGGACAATGAGCAGTTCTTC. Translating gives CASTQFGTGDNEQFF.

The V gene is TRBV9, the J gene TRBJ1-2; 8 positions agree with TRBD1. The CDR3 covers 13 residues. The V segment lost 4 bases and the J segment 2 bases; nucleotides outside the gene matches: 1. CDR1 is SGDLS and CDR2 is YYNGEE in the germline V gene. The CDR3 sequence: CASSTGGNYGYTF. The CDR3 DNA reads as TGTGCCAGCAGCACAGGGGGGAACTATGGCTACACCTTC.

In its sample, this clone was seen a few times. The J gene is TRBJ2-2, the V gene TRBV4-3; 9 nucleotides line up with TRBD2. CDR3 length: 19 residues. The trim removed 0 bases at V and 2 bases at J, leaving 10 bases unmatched. Germline assignment: CDR1 LGHNA and CDR2 YSLEER. In nucleotides, the CDR3 is TGCGCCAGCAGCCAAGATCTGGGTAGCGGGGGACCTAACACCGGGGAGCTGTTTTTT. The encoded protein is CASSQDLGSGGPNTGELFF.

This rearrangement joins TRBV19 to TRBJ2-1, with 8 bases matching TRBD2. J gave up 7 bases and V 6 bases, and 2 bases lay outside the gene matches. This CDR3 has 12 amino acids. Germline CDR1 LNHDA, CDR2 SQIVND (reference sequence). The CDR3 sequence: CASSGRGNEQFF. CDR3 DNA: TGTGCCAGTAGCGGGAGGGGTAATGAGCAGTTCTTC.

In DNA form, the CDR3 reads TGTGCCAGCAGCGACGGACAGGGGTCGTTCCAAGAGACCCAGTACTTC. It yields the protein CASSDGQGSFQETQYF. This rearrangement joins TRBV11-3 to TRBJ2-5, with TRBD1 matching 9 bases. Germline V CDR1 and CDR2: SGHNT, YENEEA. The CDR3 length is 16 residues. After removal of 5 bases from V and 1 base from J, the junction contained 8 bases not matched to a gene.

The J gene is TRBJ1-1, the V gene TRBV6-1; TRBD1 is a possible D gene (6 bases). Trimming took off 6 bases at V and 0 bases at J, with 14 bases between the two ends. Germline CDR1 MNHNS, CDR2 SASEGT. This CDR3 has 15 amino acids. The CDR3 DNA reads TGTGCCAGCAGGAAGGGGGACACAATGAACACTGAAGCTTTCTTT. It yields the protein CASRKGDTMNTEAFF.

V gene TRBV6-6 combines with J gene TRBJ1-4; D unclear. CDR1 is MNHNY, CDR2 SVGAGI, per germline (reference sequence). The CDR3 loop spans 12 amino acids. V was clipped by 7 bases and J by 4 bases, with 7 bases between them. The CDR3 protein is CASTQINEKLFF. The CDR3 bases are TGTGCCAGCACGCAGATTAATGAAAAACTGTTTTTT.

This chain connects TRBV7-9 to TRBJ2-3, with D possibly matching TRBD1 (5 bases). Trimming left V 2 bases short and J 4 bases short, with 7 bases between. This CDR3 has 13 amino acids. The germline V gene encodes CDR1 SEHNR and CDR2 FQNEAQ (reference sequence). The CDR3 loop is CASSLQGPDTQYF. DNA of the CDR3: TGTGCCAGCAGCTTACAGGGCCCAGATACGCAGTATTTT.

This sequence joins TRBV4-1 and TRBJ2-3; 8 bases are a match to TRBD1. Germline V lookup: CDR1 MGHRA, CDR2 YSYEKL. Trimming took 4 bases from V and 2 from J; bases not matched to a gene: 8. CDR3 length: 16 amino acids. The DNA of the CDR3 is TGCGCCAGCAGCCCAGGACAGGGCACAAACACAGATACGCAGTATTTT. Protein sequence: CASSPGQGTNTDTQYF.

This chain links TRBV4-1 with TRBJ2-1, with TRBD2 identical over 7 bases. V shed 1 base and J 4 bases; nucleotides not matched to a gene: 4. Germline CDR1 reads MGHRA; CDR2 reads YSYEKL. The CDR3 extends over 15 amino acids. CDR3 protein: CASSQGSGPYNEQFF. The CDR3 DNA is TGCGCCAGCAGCCAAGGTAGCGGGCCTTACAATGAGCAGTTCTTC.

V and J are TRBV6-1 and TRBJ2-7; maybe TRBD1 (5 bases). The CDR3 covers 12 residues. The V gene's germline CDR1 is MNHNS and CDR2 SASEGT. The V gene lost 6 bases and the J gene lost 5 bases, with 11 bases spanning the gap. CDR3 sequence (DNA): TGTGCCAGCAGCGACAGCCCCCACGAGCAGTACTTC. Protein sequence: CASSDSPHEQYF.

This chain connects TRBV9 to TRBJ1-1; a possible D gene is TRBD1 (5 bases). V shed 4 bases and J shed 7 bases, with 20 bases lying between them. Germline V CDR1 and CDR2: SGDLS, YYNGEE. The CDR3 covers 15 residues. The CDR3 DNA is TGTGCCAGCAGCCCTGGGGGGGGGTTCGTACTTGAAGCTTTCTTT. Protein: CASSPGGGFVLEAFF.

The V gene is TRBV9, the J gene TRBJ2-3, with 7 bases lining up with TRBD2. V shed 3 bases, J shed 3 bases, and the junction held 7 bases outside the gene matches. This CDR3 has 15 residues. Germline CDR1 reads SGDLS; CDR2 reads YYNGEE. The CDR3 region has the DNA TGTGCCAGCAGCGCCCTGGGGGGGGTAACAGATACGCAGTATTTT. Translated, it gives CASSALGGVTDTQYF.

In DNA form, the CDR3 reads TGTGCCAGCAGCGTTGGACAGTTAGTGGGGGAGACCCAGTACTTC. The encoded protein is CASSVGQLVGETQYF. The chain recombines TRBV27 with TRBJ2-5; D may be TRBD1 (6 bases). The CDR3 runs 15 residues. The ends were cut back, 6 bases at V and 5 bases at J, with 19 bases in the middle. Per the germline V gene, CDR1 is MNHEY and CDR2 is SMNVEV (reference sequence).

The chain links TRBV11-2 to TRBJ2-7, with D possibly TRBD2 on 7 matching bases. Trimming stripped 0 bases from V and 7 bases from J, with 13 bases between. The CDR3 runs 14 residues. Germline loops: CDR1 SGHAT, CDR2 FQNNGV. The CDR3, as DNA: TGTGCCAGCAGCTTAGAGGGGGGGCGTGGGGAGCAGTACGTC. It specifies CASSLEGGRGEQYV.

This chain joins TRBV5-8 and TRBJ2-7; TRBD2 matches 8 bases. Germline trimming cut 0 bases from V and 5 bases from J; bases unmatched to any gene: 4. Per the germline V gene, CDR1 is SGHTS and CDR2 is YDEGEE. CDR3 length equals 14 residues. CDR3 sequence reads: CASSLGGRIHEQYF. CDR3 DNA sequence: TGTGCCAGCAGCTTGGGCGGGAGGATCCACGAGCAGTACTTC. The full variable domain, in which reference TRBV5-8 and TRBJ2-7 provide the parts outside the CDR3, is EAGVTQSPTHLIKTRGQQATLRCSPISGHTSVYWYQQALGLGLQFLLWYDEGEERNRGNFPPRFSGRQFPNYSSELNVNALELEDSALYLCASSLGGRIHEQYFGPGTRLTVT.

The V and J genes are TRBV19 and TRBJ1-4; unclear D gene. V was shortened by 3 bases and J by 8 bases, with 13 bases between the two germline ends. There are 14 residues in the CDR3. Germline lookup yields CDR1 LNHDA and CDR2 SQIVND (reference sequence). CDR3 amino acids: CASSIITAGEKLFF. CDR3 DNA: TGTGCCAGTAGTATTATCACCGCGGGGGAAAAACTGTTTTTT.

The V gene is TRBV27, the J gene TRBJ2-7; 9 nucleotides agree with TRBD2. Germline V gene data show CDR1 as MNHEY and CDR2 as SMNVEV (reference sequence). The J segment lost 6 bases and the V segment lost 6 bases, leaving 6 bases of the junction unmatched. CDR3 length equals 13 residues. The CDR3, as DNA: TGTGCCAGCAGCGCGGGAGGGCCAGGCGAGCAGTACTTC. Translating it yields CASSAGGPGEQYF.

The chain employs TRBV5-5 and TRBJ2-1; 9 bases map to TRBD2. Losses at the gene ends were 4 bases for V and 5 bases for J; bases not matched to a gene: 16. Germline assignment: CDR1 SGHKS and CDR2 YYEKEE (reference sequence). The CDR3 is made up of 18 amino acids. CDR3 in amino acids: CASSPTPLAGLGNNEQFF. The CDR3 region has the DNA TGTGCCAGCAGCCCTACCCCCCTAGCGGGGCTGGGGAACAATGAGCAGTTCTTC. Looking up the rest from reference TRBV5-5 and TRBJ2-1 gives the full variable domain: DAGVTQSPTHLIKTRGQQVTLRCSPISGHKSVSWYQQVLGQGPQFIFQYYEKEERGRGNFPDRFSARQFPNYSSELNVNALLLGDSALYLCASSPTPLAGLGNNEQFFGPGTRLTVL.